Below, 16 T cell receptor beta chains from the same sample are listed, as sequenced in a study of CD8+CD57+ T cells in acquired aplastic anemia. Patients sequenced had flow cytometry evidence of CD8+CD57+ cell expansion. TCR beta VDJ combinations and CDR3 sequences were profiled from genomic DNA. TCRdb re-called the reads through MiXCR, storing one row per CDR3 protein. The sample holds under 250,000 distinct CDR3 sequences, around 43% seen once. Source material: sorted CD4+, CD8+, or CD8+CD57+ T cells (not recorded which) from PBMCs. Every receptor here comes from a human donor with aplastic anemia.

The chain employs TRBV7-9 and TRBJ1-5; TRBD1 aligns across 9 bases. The CDR3 loop spans 16 amino acids. CDR1 SEHNR and CDR2 FQNEAQ come from the germline V gene (reference sequence). V trimming: 2 bases; J trimming: 7 bases; junction bases outside the gene matches: 9. CDR3 loop: CASSLSRDRASQPQHF. CDR3 nucleotides: TGTGCCAGCAGCTTAAGTAGGGACAGGGCATCCCAGCCCCAGCATTTT.

In the case of this clonotype: At one end, the junction sequence differs from germline, possibly due to a read error. The V call is TRBV11-2, the J call TRBJ2-7, with TRBD1 identical over 9 bases. The CDR3 spans 15 residues. From germline, CDR1 is SGHAT and CDR2 FQNNGV. CDR3 residues: CASGLGTGLSDEQYF. The CDR3 DNA follows: TGTGCCAGCGGCTTAGGGACAGGGTTGAGCGACGAGCAGTACTTC. The full variable domain, with the rest looked up from reference TRBV11-2 and TRBJ2-7, is EAGVAQSPRYKIIEKRQSVAFWCNPISGHATLYWYQQILGQGPKLLIQFQNNGVVDDSQLPKDRFSAERLKGVDSTLKIQPAKLEDSAVYLCASGLGTGLSDEQYFGPGTRLTVT.

Remarks on this clonotype: Because the CDR3 is missing its conserved closing phenylalanine or tryptophan, this is likely a read error. It is unclear where the CDR3 begins or ends on the DNA, so no DNA is shown, and the CDR3 is as TCRdb lists it. V gene TRBV19 combines with J gene TRBJ1-1; TRBD1 is the table's D call and was not checked against the DNA. Per the germline V gene, CDR1 is LNHDA and CDR2 is SQIVND (reference sequence). The CDR3 spans 15 residues, counting both ends. The chain's CDR3 is CASIPPWPVNTEASS.

The chain is built from TRBV12-3 or TRBV12-4 and TRBJ1-4; D gene ambiguous. The germline V and J ends were trimmed by 5 bases and 7 bases, with 14 bases remaining between them. The CDR3 spans 14 residues. The CDR3 nucleotides are TGTGCCAGCAGTCAAAATGAACGTCGTGAAAAACTGTTTTTT. Amino acid sequence: CASSQNERREKLFF.

This chain uses TRBV2 with TRBJ1-2; D ambiguous. CDR3 length equals 13 residues. Germline V gene sequence: CDR1 SNHLY, CDR2 FYNNEI. V lost 6 bases and J lost 7, with 15 bases in between. For the CDR3, the DNA is TGTGCCAGCAGGGAGACTGTAGATGGTGGCTACACCTTC. It codes for CASRETVDGGYTF.

The CDR3 reads CASLAGTGIHEQYF. CDR3 DNA sequence: TGTGCCAGCTTGGCCGGGACAGGGATCCACGAGCAGTACTTC. V and J are TRBV2 and TRBJ2-7, with 9 bases matching TRBD1. Germline V gives CDR1 SNHLY, CDR2 FYNNEI. There are 14 residues in the CDR3. The V segment lost 8 bases and the J segment 5 bases; nucleotides outside the gene matches: 10.

As regards this clonotype: One end of the junction is discordant with germline, which a read error may explain. CDR3 coding DNA: TGCAGTGCTAGGGATGGAGCCGGGACTACCTATGAGCAGCACTTC. This translates into CSARDGAGTTYEQHF. The V gene is TRBV20-1, the J gene TRBJ2-7, with 7 nucleotides matching TRBD2. Germline V gives CDR1 DFQATT, CDR2 SNEGSKA (reference sequence). The CDR3 sequence is 15 residues long.

Many counts were recorded for this clonotype. A read error may account for a junction end that differs from germline. J is TRBJ2-2 and V is TRBV29-1; D not resolved. The CDR3 runs 13 residues. The germline CDR1 and CDR2 sequences are SQVTM and ANQGSEA. CDR3 DNA sequence: TGCAGCGCTGAAAACGCGAACACCGGGGAGCTGTTTTTT. This codes for CSAENANTGELFF.

For this clonotype: The junction departs from the called germline gene at one end, perhaps through a read error. J is TRBJ2-2 and V is TRBV10-3; 8 positions match TRBD2. Germline loops: CDR1 ENHRY, CDR2 SYGVKD. The CDR3 runs 14 residues. Here the CDR3 reads CAIMGGGHTGELFF. The CDR3 DNA reads as TGCGCCATCATGGGCGGGGGGCACACCGGGGAGCTGTTTTTT.

V is TRBV7-9 and J is TRBJ1-4; D uncertain. V lost 1 base and J 5 bases, leaving 11 bases between the germline ends. The CDR3 runs 15 residues. Germline V gene data show CDR1 as SEHNR and CDR2 as FQNEAQ (reference sequence). The CDR3 loop is CASSLGPSGNEKLFF. CDR3 nucleotides: TGTGCCAGCAGCTTAGGTCCCAGCGGGAATGAAAAACTGTTTTTT. Full variable domain (rest looked up from reference TRBV7-9 and TRBJ1-4): DTGVSQNPRHKITKRGQNVTFRCDPISEHNRLYWYRQTLGQGPEFLTYFQNEAQLEKSRLLSDRFSAERPKGSFSTLEIQRTEQGDSAMYLCASSLGPSGNEKLFFGSGTQLSVL.

This clonotype has ten or more counts. The rearrangement links TRBV7-9 to TRBJ2-3; D not certain. Germline V lookup: CDR1 SEHNR, CDR2 FQNEAQ (reference sequence). The V gene lost 5 bases and the J gene lost 0 bases, with 12 bases spanning the gap. The length of the CDR3 is 15 residues. CDR3 DNA: TGTGCCAGCAGCCCGTTGGACCCAAGCACAGATACGCAGTATTTT. This codes for CASSPLDPSTDTQYF. Full variable domain (rest looked up from reference TRBV7-9 and TRBJ2-3): DTGVSQNPRHKITKRGQNVTFRCDPISEHNRLYWYRQTLGQGPEFLTYFQNEAQLEKSRLLSDRFSAERPKGSFSTLEIQRTEQGDSAMYLCASSPLDPSTDTQYFGPGTRLTVL.

V is TRBV29-1 and J is TRBJ2-7, with 11 bases aligning to TRBD1. This CDR3 comprises 14 residues. Trimming at V came to 5 bases and at J to 6 bases, leaving 9 bases not matched to a gene. In germline, CDR1 is SQVTM, CDR2 ANQGSEA. The CDR3, as DNA: TGCAGCGTTTTCAGGGCCGGGACAGGGGGCGAGCAGTACTTC. Amino acids: CSVFRAGTGGEQYF.

V is TRBV14 and J is TRBJ1-6; D remains ambiguous. Germline CDR1 is SGHDN and CDR2 is FVKESK. There are 14 residues in the CDR3. Trimming stripped 7 bases from V and 8 bases from J, with 15 bases between. The CDR3 sequence: CASTPFRRDSPLHF. The CDR3 bases are TGTGCCAGCACCCCTTTCAGAAGAGATTCACCCCTCCACTTT.

There are many counts of this clonotype. This chain uses TRBV9 with TRBJ2-7; D not resolved. The CDR3 sequence is 14 residues long. Germline values: CDR1 SGDLS, CDR2 YYNGEE. Deletions cut 0 bases from V and 5 bases from J, with 12 bases between. The CDR3 DNA reads as TGTGCCAGCAGCGTAGGTGGCCGACCGAACGAGCAGTACTTC. It translates to CASSVGGRPNEQYF.

At least ten counts were recorded for this clonotype. The genes are TRBV7-2 and TRBJ2-7; 8 positions match TRBD1. The ends lost 5 bases at V and 7 bases at J; junction bases unmatched: 16. This CDR3 is 16 amino acids long. The V gene's germline CDR1 is SGHTA and CDR2 FQGNSA. The CDR3 DNA is TGTGCCAGCAGCAAGGAGGGGTGGGACAGGCGTTTTGAGCAGTACTTC. Translation: CASSKEGWDRRFEQYF.

The CDR3 nucleotides read TGTGCCAGCAGCCCGACAGGGGACACCTACGAGCAGTACTTC. It is translated as CASSPTGDTYEQYF. This sequence joins TRBV7-9 and TRBJ2-7; 8 nucleotides match TRBD1. Unmatched junction bases numbered 5, after V lost 5 bases and J lost 2 bases. The CDR3 extends over 14 amino acids. Germline V lookup: CDR1 SEHNR, CDR2 FQNEAQ (reference sequence).